This paragraph reports one T cell receptor beta chain. The CDR3 is 15 residues long. With V trimmed by 2 bases and J by 5 bases, 6 bases remained unmatched. In germline, CDR1 is MNHNS, CDR2 SASEGT. These data come from a study of cytomegalovirus exposure and HLA in healthy donors. Use of 60 Vbeta and 13 Jbeta primers characterized the PCR. Produced via immunoSEQ multiplex PCR; TCRdb's table is partial and in-frame only. With 70,000 or so clones in the sample, the ten largest clones hold roughly 2.4%. The TCR was taken from a female donor in good health and CMV-seropositive. The chain is built from TRBV6-1 and TRBJ2-5; 9 positions agree with TRBD2. Sequencing used PBMCs. This chain's CDR3 is CASSELAGAQETQYF. The CDR3 nucleotides are TGTGCCAGCAGTGAATTAGCGGGAGCCCAGGAGACCCAGTACTTC.